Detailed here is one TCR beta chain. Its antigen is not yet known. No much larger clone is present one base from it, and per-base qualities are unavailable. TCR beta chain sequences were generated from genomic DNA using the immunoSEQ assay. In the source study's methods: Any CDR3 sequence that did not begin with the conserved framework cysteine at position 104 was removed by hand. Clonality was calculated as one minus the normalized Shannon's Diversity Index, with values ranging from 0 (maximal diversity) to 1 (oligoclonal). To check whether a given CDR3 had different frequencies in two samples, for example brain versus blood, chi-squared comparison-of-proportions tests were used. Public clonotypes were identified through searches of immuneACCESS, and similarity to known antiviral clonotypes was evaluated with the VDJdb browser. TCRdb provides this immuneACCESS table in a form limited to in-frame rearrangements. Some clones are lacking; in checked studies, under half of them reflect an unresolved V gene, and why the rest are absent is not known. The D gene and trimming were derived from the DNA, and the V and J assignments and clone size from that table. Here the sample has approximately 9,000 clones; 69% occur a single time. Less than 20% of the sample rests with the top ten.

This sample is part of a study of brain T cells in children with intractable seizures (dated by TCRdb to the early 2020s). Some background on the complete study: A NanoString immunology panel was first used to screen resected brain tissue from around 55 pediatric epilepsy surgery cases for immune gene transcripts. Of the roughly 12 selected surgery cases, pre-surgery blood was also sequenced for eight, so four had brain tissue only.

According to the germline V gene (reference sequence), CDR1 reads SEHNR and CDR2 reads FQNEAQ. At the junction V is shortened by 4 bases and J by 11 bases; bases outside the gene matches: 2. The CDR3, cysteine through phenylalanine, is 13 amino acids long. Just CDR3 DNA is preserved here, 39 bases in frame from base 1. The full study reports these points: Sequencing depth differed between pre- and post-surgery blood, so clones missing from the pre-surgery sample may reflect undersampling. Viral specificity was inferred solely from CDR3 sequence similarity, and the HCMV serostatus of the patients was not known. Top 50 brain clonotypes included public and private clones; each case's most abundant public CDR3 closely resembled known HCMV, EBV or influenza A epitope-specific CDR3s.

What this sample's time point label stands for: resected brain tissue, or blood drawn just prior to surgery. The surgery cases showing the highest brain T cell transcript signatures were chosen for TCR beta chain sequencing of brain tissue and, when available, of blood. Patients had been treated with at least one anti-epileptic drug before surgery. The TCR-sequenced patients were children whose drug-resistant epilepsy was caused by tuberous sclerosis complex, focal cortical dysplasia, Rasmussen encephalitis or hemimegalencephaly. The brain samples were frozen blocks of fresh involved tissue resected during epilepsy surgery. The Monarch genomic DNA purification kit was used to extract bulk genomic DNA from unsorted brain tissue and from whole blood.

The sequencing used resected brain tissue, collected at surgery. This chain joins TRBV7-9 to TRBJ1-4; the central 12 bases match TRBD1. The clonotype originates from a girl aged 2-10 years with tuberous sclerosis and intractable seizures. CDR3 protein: CASSSGTGGKLFF. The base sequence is TGTGCCAGCAGCTCCGGGACAGGGGGCAAACTGTTTTTT.